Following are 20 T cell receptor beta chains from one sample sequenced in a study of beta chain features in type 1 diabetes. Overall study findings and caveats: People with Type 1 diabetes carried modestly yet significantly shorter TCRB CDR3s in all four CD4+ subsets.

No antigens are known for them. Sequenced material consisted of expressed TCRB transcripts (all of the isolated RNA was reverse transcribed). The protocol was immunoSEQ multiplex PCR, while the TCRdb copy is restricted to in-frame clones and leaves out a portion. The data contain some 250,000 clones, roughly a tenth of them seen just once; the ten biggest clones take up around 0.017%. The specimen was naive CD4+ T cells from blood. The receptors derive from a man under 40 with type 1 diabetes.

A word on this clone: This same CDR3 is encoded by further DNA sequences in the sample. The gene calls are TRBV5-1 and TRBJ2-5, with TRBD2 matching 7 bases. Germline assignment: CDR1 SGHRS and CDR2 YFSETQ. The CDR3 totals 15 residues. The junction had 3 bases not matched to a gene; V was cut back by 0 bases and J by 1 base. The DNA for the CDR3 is TGCGCCAGCAGCTTGGTGGGGGGGAGCCAAGAGACCCAGTACTTC. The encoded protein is CASSLVGGSQETQYF.

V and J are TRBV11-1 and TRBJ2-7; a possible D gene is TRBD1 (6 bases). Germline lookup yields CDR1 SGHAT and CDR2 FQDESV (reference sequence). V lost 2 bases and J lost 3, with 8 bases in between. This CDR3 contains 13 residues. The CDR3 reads CASSLSRGYEQYF. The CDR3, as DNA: TGTGCCAGCAGCTTATCCAGGGGCTACGAGCAGTACTTC.

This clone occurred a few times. As DNA, the CDR3 is TGTGCCAGCTCACCTATGACAGGGGGAGGAGAGACCCAGTACTTC. Amino acid sequence: CASSPMTGGGETQYF. The chain has TRBV18 and TRBJ2-5; 9 bases are a match to TRBD1. V lost 3 bases to trimming and J lost 4 bases; unmatched junction nucleotides: 6. Germline CDR1 is KGHSH and CDR2 is LQKENI. CDR3 size: 15 residues. Full variable domain (missing parts from reference TRBV18 and TRBJ2-5): NAGVMQNPRHLVRRRGQEARLRCSPMKGHSHVYWYRQLPEEGLKFMVYLQKENIIDESGMPKERFSAEFPKEGPSILRIQQVVRGDSAAYFCASSPMTGGGETQYFGPGTRLLVL.

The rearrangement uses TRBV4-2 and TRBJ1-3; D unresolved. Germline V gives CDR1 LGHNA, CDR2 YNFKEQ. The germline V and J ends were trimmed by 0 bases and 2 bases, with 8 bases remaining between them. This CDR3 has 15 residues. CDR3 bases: TGTGCCAGCAGCCAAGAAGCGGAAGCTGGAAACACCATATATTTT. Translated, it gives CASSQEAEAGNTIYF.

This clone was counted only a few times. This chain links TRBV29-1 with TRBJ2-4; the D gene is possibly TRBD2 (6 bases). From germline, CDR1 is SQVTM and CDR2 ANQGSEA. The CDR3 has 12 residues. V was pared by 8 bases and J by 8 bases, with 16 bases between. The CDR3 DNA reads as TGCAGCATCCTGGGGGGAGGTGACATTCAGTACTTC. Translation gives CSILGGGDIQYF.

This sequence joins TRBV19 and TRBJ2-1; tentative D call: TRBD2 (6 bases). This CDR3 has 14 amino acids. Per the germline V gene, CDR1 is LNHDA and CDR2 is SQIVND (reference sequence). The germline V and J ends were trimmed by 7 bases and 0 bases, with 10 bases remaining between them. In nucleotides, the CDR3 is TGTGCCAGTACAGGCGGGGACTCCTACAATGAGCAGTTCTTC. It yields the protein CASTGGDSYNEQFF.

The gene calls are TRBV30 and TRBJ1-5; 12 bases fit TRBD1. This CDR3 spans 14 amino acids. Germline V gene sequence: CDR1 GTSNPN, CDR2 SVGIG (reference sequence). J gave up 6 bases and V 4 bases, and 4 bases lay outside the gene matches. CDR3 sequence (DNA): TGTGCCTGGACCGGGACAGGGGGCAGTCAGCCCCAGCATTTT. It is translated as CAWTGTGGSQPQHF.

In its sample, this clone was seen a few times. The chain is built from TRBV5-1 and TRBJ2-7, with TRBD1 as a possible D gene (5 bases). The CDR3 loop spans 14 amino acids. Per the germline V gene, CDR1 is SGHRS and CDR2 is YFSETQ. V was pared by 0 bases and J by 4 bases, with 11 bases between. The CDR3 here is CASSLAQGLYEQYF. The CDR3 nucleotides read TGCGCCAGCAGCTTGGCTCAGGGATTATACGAGCAGTACTTC.

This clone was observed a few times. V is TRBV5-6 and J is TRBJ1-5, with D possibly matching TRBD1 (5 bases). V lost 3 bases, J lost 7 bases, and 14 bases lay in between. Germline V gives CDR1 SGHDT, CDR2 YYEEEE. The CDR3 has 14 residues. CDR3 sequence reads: CASSSSFGGQPQHF. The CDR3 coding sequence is TGTGCCAGCAGCTCTTCCTTCGGGGGGCAGCCCCAGCATTTT.

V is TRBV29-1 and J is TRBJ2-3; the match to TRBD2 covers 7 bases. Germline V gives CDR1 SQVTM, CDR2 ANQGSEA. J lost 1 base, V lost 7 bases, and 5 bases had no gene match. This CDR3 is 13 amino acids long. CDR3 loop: CSGKAGGTDTQYF. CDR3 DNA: TGCAGCGGGAAGGCGGGGGGCACAGATACGCAGTATTTT.

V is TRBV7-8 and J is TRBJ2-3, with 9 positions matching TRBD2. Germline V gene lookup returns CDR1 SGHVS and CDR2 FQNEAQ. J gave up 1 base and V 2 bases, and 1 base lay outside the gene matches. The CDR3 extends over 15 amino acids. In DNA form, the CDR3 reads TGTGCCAGCAGCTTAATAGCGGGGGGCACAGATACGCAGTATTTT. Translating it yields CASSLIAGGTDTQYF.

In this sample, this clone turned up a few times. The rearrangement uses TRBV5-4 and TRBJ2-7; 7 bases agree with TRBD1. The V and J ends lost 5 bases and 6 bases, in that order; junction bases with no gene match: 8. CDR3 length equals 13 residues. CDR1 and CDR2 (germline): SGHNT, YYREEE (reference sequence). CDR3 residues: CASRAGTATEQYF. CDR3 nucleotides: TGTGCCAGCAGGGCCGGGACAGCTACCGAGCAGTACTTC.

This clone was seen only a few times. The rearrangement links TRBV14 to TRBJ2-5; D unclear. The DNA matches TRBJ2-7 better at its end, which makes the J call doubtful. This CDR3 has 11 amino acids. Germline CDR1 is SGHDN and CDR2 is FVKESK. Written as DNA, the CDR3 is TGTGCCAGCAGCCGGCACTACGAGCAGTACTTC. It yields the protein CASSRHYEQYF.

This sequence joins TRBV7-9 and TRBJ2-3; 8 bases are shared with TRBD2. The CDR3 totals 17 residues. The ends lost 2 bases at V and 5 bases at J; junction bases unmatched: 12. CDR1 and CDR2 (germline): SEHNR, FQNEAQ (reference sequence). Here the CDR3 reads CASSLPLTGGRKDTQYF. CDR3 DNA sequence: TGTGCCAGCAGCTTACCCCTGACGGGGGGGCGTAAAGATACGCAGTATTTT.

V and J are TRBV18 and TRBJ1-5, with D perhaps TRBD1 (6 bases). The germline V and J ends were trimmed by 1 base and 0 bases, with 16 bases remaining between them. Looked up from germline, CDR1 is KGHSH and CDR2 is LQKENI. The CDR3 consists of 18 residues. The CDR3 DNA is TGTGCCAGCTCACCACGGACAGTAAAGTTTCCTAGCAATCAGCCCCAGCATTTT. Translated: CASSPRTVKFPSNQPQHF.

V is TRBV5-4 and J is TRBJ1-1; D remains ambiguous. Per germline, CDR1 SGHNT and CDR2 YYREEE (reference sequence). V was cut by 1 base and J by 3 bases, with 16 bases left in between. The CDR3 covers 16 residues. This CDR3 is CASSLLSGFSDTEAFF. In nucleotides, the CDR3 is TGTGCCAGCAGCTTGTTATCTGGGTTTAGCGACACTGAAGCTTTCTTT.

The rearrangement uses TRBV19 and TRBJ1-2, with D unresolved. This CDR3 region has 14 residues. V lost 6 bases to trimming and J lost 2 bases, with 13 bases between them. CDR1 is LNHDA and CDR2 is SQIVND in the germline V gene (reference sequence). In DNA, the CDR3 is TGTGCCAGTAGACCTTTGGGCAGAAACTATGGCTACACCTTC. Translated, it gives CASRPLGRNYGYTF. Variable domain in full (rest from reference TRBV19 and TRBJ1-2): DGGITQSPKYLFRKEGQNVTLSCEQNLNHDAMYWYRQDPGQGLRLIYYSQIVNDFQKGDIAEGYSVSREKKESFPLTVTSAQKNPTAFYLCASRPLGRNYGYTFGSGTRLTVV.

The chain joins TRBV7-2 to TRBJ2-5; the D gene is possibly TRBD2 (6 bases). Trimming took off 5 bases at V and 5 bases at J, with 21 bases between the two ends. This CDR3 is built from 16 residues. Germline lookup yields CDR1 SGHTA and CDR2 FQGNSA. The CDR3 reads CASSAVFQGGGETQYF. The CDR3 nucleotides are TGTGCCAGCAGCGCGGTTTTTCAGGGTGGAGGGGAGACCCAGTACTTC.

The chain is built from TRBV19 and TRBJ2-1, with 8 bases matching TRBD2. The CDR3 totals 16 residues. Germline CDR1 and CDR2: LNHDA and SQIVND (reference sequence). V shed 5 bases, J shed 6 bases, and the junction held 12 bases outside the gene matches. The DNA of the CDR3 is TGTGCCAGTAGTGACCCATATAGCGGGGATGGCAATGAGCAGTTCTTC. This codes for CASSDPYSGDGNEQFF.

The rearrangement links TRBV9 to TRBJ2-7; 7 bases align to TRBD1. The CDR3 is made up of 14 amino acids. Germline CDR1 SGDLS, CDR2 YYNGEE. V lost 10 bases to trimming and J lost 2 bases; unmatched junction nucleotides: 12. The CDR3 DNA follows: TGTGCCTCTTCAACCGGGACAGAGACCTACGAGCAGTACTTC. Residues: CASSTGTETYEQYF.